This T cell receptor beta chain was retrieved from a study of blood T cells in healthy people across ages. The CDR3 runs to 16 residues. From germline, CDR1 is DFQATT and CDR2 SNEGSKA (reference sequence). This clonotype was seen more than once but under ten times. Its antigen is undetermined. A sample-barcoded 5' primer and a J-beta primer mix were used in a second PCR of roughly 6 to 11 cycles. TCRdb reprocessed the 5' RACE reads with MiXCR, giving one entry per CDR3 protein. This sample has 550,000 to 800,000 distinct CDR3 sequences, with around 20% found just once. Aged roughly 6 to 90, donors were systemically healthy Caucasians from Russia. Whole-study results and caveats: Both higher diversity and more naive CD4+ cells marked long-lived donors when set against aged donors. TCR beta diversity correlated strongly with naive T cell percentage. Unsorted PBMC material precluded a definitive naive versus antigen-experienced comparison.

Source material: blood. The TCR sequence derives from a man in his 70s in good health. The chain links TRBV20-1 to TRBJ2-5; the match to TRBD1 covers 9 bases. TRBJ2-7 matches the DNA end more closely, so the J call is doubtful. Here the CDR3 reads CSARDLDRGHSYEQYF. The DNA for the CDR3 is TGCAGTGCTAGAGACCTGGACAGGGGTCACTCCTACGAGCAGTACTTC.